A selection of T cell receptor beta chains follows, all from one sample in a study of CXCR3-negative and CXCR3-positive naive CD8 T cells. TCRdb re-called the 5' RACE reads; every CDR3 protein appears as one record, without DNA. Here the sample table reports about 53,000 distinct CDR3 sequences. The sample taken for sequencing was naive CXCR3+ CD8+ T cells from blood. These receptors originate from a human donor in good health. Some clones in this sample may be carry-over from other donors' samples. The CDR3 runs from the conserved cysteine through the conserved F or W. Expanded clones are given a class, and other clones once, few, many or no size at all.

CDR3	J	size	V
CASSLSRGGVRDIQYF	TRBJ2-4	.	TRBV28
CASSLQPFENRDREPYEQYF	TRBJ2-7	.	TRBV7-2
CASSEIIGDGELFF	TRBJ2-2	.	TRBV6-1
CASSTLGEQYF	TRBJ2-7	.	TRBV12-3/TRBV12-4
CSARRPSSNEQFF	TRBJ2-1	.	TRBV20-1
CASGPGQKNIQYF	TRBJ2-4	.	TRBV12-3/TRBV12-4
CATQVDDSQSENEQFF	TRBJ2-1	.	TRBV28
CASSPPLLETQYF	TRBJ2-5	.	TRBV18
CASSSPLGLAGGSSYNEQFF	TRBJ2-1	.	TRBV12-3/TRBV12-4
CASSLDRGPERTNEKLFF	TRBJ1-4	.	TRBV21-1
CASSRGRLNTGELFF	TRBJ2-2	.	TRBV7-7
CASSSIEGHPNTEAFF	TRBJ1-1	.	TRBV7-9
CASSDVGGEQFF	TRBJ2-1	.	TRBV12-3/TRBV12-4
CASSLVQGSYNEQFF	TRBJ2-1	medium-sized	TRBV7-6
CASNPGVYSNTEAFF	TRBJ1-1	.	TRBV12-3/TRBV12-4
CASSQVTGHEQYF	TRBJ2-7	.	TRBV4-3
CASSPHNGDTQYF	TRBJ2-3	.	TRBV6-5
CASRGPTREGAKDTQYF	TRBJ2-3	.	TRBV6-6
CASSLGRVREWLTSYNEQFF	TRBJ2-1	.	TRBV7-9
CASRMGAGELFF	TRBJ2-2	.	TRBV6-5
CASSPDRPGNEQFF	TRBJ2-1	.	TRBV5-1
CASSYIPRNEQYF	TRBJ2-7	.	TRBV6-5
CASSLPYNEQFF	TRBJ2-1	.	TRBV27